This T cell receptor (beta chain) was profiled in a study of shared T cell receptors in the human thymus. Per germline, CDR1 SNHLY and CDR2 FYNNEI. V lost 6 bases to trimming and J lost 7 bases, with 16 bases between them. The CDR3 extends over 14 amino acids. Assay: immunoSEQ multiplex PCR; the TCRdb copy retains only in-frame clones and omits some. This table holds fewer than 700,000 clones, approximately 87% found once. The data also belong to a second study, concerning human thymus T cells. That report adds: Thymus pieces cut out during corrective heart surgery were the tissue that was used.

The chain employs TRBV2 and TRBJ1-5, with a possible D match to TRBD1 (6 bases). The sequenced material came from thymocytes. The sequence was obtained from a boy younger than two with a congenital heart defect. The CDR3 DNA follows: TGTGCCAGCAGCCACCACAGGGTAGGGCAGCCCCAGCATTTT. This sequence encodes CASSHHRVGQPQHF.